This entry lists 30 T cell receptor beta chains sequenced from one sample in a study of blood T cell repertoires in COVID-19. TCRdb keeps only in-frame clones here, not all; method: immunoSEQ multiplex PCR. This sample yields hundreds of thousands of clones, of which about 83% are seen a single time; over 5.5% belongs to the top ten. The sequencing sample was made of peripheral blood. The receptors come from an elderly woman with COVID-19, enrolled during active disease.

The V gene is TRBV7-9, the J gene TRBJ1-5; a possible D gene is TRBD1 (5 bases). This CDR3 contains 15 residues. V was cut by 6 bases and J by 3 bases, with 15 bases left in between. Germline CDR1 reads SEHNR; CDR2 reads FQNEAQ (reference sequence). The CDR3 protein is CASSFGGGVNQPQHF. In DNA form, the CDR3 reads TGTGCCAGCAGTTTCGGGGGAGGCGTCAATCAGCCCCAGCATTTT.

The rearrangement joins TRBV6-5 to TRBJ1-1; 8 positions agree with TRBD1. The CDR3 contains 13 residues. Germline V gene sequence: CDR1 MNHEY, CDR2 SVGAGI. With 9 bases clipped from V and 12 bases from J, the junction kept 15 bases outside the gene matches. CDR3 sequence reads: CASSTTGGGGTFF. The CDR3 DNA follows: TGTGCCAGTTCCACCACAGGGGGGGGCGGAACTTTCTTT.

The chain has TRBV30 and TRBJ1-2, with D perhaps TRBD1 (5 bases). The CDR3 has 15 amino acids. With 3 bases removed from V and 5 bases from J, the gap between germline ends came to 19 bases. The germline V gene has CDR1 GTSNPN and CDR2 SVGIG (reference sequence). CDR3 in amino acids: CAWRAGGRAGYGYTF. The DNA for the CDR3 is TGTGCCTGGAGAGCAGGTGGACGGGCAGGGTATGGCTACACCTTC.

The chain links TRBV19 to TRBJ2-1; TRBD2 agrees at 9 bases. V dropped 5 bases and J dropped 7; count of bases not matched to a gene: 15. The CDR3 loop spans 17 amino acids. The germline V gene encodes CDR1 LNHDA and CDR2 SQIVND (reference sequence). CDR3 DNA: TGTGCCAGTAGTCTCCCCTCGGGACTAGCTTCCAGAAATGAGCAGTTCTTC. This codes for CASSLPSGLASRNEQFF.

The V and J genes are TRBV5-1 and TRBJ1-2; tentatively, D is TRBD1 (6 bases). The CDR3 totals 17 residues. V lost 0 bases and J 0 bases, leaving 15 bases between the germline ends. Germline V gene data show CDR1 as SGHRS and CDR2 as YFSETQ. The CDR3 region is CASSLVRGTSSNYGYTF. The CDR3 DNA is TGCGCCAGCAGCTTGGTCAGGGGTACCTCATCTAACTATGGCTACACCTTC.

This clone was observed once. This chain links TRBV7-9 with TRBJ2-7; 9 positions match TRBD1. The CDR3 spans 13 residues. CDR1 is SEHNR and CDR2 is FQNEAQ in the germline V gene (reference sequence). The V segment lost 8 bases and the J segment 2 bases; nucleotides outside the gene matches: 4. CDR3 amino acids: CASAHRGPYEQYF. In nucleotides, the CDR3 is TGTGCCAGCGCCCACAGGGGGCCCTACGAGCAGTACTTC.

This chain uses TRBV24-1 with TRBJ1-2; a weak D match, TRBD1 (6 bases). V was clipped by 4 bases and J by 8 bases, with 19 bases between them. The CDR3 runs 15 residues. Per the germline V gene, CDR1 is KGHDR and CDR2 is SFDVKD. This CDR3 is CATSDPGGLLSGYTF. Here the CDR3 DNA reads TGTGCCACCAGTGACCCGGGGGGCCTATTATCCGGCTACACCTTC.

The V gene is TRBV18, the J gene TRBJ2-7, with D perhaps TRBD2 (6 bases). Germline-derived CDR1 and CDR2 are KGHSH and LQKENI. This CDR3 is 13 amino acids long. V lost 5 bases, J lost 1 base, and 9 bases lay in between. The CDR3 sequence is CASSFRESYEQYF. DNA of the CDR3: TGTGCCAGCTCATTCCGGGAGTCCTACGAGCAGTACTTC.

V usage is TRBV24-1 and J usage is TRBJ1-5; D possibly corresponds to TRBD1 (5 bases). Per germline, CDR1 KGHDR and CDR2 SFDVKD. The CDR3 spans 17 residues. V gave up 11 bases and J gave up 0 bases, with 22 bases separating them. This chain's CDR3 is CASTTGSRIYSNQPQHF. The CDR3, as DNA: TGTGCCAGTACTACAGGATCCCGTATCTATAGCAATCAGCCCCAGCATTTT.

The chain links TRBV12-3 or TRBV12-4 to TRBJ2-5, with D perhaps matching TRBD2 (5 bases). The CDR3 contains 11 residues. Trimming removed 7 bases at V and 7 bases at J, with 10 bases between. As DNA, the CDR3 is TGTGCCAGCAAGGAGGCAGGGACCCAGTACTTC. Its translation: CASKEAGTQYF.

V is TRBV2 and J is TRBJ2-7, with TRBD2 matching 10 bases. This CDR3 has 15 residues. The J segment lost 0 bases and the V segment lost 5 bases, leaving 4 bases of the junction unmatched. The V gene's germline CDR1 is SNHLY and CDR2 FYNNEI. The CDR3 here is CASSPTSGVSYEQYV. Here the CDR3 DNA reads TGTGCCAGCAGTCCTACTAGCGGGGTCTCCTACGAGCAGTACGTC.

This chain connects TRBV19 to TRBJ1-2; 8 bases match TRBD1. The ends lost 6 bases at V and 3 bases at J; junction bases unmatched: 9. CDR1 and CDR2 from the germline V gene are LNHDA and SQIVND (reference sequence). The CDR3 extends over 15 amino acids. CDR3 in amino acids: CASSPGKTGDYGYTF. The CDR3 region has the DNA TGTGCCAGTAGCCCAGGGAAGACAGGGGACTATGGCTACACCTTC.

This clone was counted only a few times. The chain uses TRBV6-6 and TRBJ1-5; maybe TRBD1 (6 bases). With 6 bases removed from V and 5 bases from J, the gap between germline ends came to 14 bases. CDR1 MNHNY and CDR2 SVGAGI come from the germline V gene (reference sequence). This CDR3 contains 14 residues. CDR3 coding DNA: TGTGCCAGCAGCAAGGGGGTTATGGATCAGCCCCAGCATTTT. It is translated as CASSKGVMDQPQHF.

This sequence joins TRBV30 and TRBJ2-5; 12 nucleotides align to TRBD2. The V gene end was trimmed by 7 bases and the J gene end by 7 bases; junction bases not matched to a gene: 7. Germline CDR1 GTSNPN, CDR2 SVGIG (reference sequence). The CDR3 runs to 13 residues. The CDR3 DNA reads TGTGCCTTTCGGACTAGCGGGGCCGGGACCCAGTACTTC. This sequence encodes CAFRTSGAGTQYF.

The CDR3 DNA is TGCAGCGTCACCGGCGGGACTTTTAGCTCCTACGAGCAGTACTTC. Protein product: CSVTGGTFSSYEQYF. The chain joins TRBV29-1 to TRBJ2-7, with a tentative D call TRBD2 (6 bases). The length of the CDR3 is 15 residues. CDR1 SQVTM and CDR2 ANQGSEA come from the germline V gene. V lost 6 bases and J 0 bases, leaving 18 bases between the germline ends.

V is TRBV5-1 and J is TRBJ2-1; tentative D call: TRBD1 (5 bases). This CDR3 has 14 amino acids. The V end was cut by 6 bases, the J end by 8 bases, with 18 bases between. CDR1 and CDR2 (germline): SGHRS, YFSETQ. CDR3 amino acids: CASTTSSQGHEQFF. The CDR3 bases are TGCGCCAGCACCACTTCATCCCAGGGCCATGAGCAGTTCTTC.

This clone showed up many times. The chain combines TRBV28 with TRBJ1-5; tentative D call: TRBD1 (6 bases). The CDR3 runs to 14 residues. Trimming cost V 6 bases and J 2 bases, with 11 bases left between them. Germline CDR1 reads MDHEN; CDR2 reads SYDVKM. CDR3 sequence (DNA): TGTGCCAGCAGGGAGACAGGAGGCAATCAGCCCCAGCATTTT. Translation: CASRETGGNQPQHF.

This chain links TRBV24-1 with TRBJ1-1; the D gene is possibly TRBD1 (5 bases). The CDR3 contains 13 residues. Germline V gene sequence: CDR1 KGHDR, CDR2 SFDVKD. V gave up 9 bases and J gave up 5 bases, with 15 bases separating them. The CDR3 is CATSRRGGTEAFF. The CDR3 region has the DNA TGTGCCACCTCGCGGAGGGGAGGGACTGAAGCTTTCTTT.

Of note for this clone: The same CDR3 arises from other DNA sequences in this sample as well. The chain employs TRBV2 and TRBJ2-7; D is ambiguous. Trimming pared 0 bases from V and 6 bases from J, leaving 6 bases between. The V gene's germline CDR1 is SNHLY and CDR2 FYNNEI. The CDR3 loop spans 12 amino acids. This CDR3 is CASSEAYSEQYV. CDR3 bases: TGTGCCAGCAGTGAAGCTTACTCCGAGCAGTACGTC.

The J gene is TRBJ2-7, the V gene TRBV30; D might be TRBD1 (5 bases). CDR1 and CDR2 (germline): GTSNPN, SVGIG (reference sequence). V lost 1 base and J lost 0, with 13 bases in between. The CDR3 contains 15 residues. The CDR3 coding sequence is TGTGCCTGGAGTGGGAGTCAGGGTAGCTCCTACGAGCAGTACTTC. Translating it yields CAWSGSQGSSYEQYF.

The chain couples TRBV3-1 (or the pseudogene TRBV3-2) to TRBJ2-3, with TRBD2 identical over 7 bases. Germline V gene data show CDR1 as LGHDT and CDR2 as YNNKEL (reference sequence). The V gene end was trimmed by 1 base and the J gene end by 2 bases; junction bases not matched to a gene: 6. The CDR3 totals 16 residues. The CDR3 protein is CASSQAGGVSTDTQYF. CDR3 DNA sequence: TGTGCCAGCAGCCAAGCTGGGGGGGTGTCCACAGATACGCAGTATTTT.

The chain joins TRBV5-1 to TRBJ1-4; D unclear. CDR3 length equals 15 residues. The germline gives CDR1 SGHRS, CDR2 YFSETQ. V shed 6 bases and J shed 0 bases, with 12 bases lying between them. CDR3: CASKATPATNEKLFF. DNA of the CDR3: TGCGCCAGCAAAGCAACCCCTGCAACTAATGAAAAACTGTTTTTT.

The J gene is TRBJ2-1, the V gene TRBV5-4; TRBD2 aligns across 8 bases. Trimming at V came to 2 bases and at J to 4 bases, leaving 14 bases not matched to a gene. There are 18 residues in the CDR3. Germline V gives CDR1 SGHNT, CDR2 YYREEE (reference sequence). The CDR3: CASSLDPSRGGLYNEQFF. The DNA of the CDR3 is TGTGCCAGCAGCTTAGACCCATCTCGGGGGGGACTATACAATGAGCAGTTCTTC.

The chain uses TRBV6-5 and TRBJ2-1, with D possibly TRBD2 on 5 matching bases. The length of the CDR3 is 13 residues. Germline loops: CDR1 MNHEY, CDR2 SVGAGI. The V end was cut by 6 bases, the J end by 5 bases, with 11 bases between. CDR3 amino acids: CASSITSNNEQFF. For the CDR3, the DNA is TGTGCCAGCAGCATAACTAGTAACAATGAGCAGTTCTTC.

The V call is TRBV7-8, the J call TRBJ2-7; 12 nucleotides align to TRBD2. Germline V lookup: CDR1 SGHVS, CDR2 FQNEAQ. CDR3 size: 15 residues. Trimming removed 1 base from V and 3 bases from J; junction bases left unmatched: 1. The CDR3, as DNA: TGTGCCAGCAGCTTAGGGACTAGCGGGGTCTACGAGCAGTACTTC. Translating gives CASSLGTSGVYEQYF.

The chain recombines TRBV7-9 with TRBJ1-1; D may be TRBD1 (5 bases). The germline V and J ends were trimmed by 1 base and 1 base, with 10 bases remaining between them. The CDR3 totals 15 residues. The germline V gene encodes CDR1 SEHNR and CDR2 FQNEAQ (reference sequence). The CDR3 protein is CASSLEAGPNTEAFF. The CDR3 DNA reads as TGTGCCAGCAGCTTAGAAGCAGGGCCGAACACTGAAGCTTTCTTT.

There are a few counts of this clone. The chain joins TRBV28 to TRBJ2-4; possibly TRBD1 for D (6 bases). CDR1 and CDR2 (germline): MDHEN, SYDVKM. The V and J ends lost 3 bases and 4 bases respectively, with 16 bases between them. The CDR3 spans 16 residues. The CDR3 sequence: CASSLLAGAEKNIQYF. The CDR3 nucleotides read TGTGCCAGCAGTTTGCTGGCAGGGGCCGAGAAAAACATTCAGTACTTC. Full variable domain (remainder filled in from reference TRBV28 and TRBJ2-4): DVKVTQSSRYLVKRTGEKVFLECVQDMDHENMFWYRQDPGLGLRLIYFSYDVKMKEKGDIPEGYSVSREKKERFSLILESASTNQTSMYLCASSLLAGAEKNIQYFGAGTRLSVL.

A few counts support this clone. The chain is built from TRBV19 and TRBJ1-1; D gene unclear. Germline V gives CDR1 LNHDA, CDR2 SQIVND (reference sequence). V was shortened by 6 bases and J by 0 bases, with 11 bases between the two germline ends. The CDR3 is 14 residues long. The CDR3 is CASSFTEMNTEAFF. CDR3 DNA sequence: TGTGCCAGTAGCTTCACAGAGATGAACACTGAAGCTTTCTTT.

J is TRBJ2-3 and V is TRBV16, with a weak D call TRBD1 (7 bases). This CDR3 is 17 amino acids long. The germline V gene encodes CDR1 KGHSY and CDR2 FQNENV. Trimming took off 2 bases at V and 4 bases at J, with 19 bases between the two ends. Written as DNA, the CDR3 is TGTGCCAGCAGCCAAATCCCCACAGGGGAGGCGGCAGATACGCAGTATTTT. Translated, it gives CASSQIPTGEAADTQYF.

The CDR3, as DNA: TGTGCCAGCAGCATACAATCACCCCTCCACTTT. It specifies CASSIQSPLHF. V and J are TRBV12-3 or TRBV12-4 and TRBJ1-6; D ambiguous. With 6 bases removed from V and 10 bases from J, the gap between germline ends came to 7 bases. CDR3 length: 11 residues.